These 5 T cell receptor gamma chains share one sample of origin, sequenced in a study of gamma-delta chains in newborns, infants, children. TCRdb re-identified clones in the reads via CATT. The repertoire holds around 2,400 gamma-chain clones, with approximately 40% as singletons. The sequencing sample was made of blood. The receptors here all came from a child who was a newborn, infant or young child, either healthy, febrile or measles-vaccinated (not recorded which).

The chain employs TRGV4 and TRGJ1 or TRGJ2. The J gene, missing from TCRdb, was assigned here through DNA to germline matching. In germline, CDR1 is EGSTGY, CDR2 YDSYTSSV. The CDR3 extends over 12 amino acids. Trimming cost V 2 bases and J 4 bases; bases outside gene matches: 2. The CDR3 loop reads CATWDAYYKKLF. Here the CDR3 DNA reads TGTGCCACCTGGGATGCGTATTATAAGAAACTCTTT.

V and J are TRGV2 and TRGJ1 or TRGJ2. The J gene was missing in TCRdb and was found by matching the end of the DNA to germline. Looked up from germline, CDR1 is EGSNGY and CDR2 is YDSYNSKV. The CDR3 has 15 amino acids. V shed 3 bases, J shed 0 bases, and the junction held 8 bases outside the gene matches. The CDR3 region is CATWDRVVNYYKKLF. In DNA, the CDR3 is TGTGCCACCTGGGACCGGGTGGTGAATTATTATAAGAAACTCTTT.

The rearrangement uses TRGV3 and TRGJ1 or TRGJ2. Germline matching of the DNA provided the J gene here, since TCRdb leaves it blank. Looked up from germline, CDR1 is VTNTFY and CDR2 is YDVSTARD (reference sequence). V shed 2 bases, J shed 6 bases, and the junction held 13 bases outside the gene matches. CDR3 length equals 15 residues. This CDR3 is CATWDIFGVSYKKLF. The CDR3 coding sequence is TGTGCCACCTGGGACATCTTCGGGGTTAGTTATAAGAAACTCTTT.

CDR3: CATWDKPPKYYKKLF. CDR3 sequence (DNA): TGTGCCACCTGGGATAAGCCCCCGAAGTATTATAAGAAACTCTTT. This chain joins TRGV4 and TRGJ1 or TRGJ2. TCRdb is silent on the J gene; assignment here came from matching the DNA to germline. The CDR3 is 15 residues long. Germline V gene lookup returns CDR1 EGSTGY and CDR2 YDSYTSSV. With V trimmed by 3 bases and J by 4 bases, 12 bases remained unmatched.

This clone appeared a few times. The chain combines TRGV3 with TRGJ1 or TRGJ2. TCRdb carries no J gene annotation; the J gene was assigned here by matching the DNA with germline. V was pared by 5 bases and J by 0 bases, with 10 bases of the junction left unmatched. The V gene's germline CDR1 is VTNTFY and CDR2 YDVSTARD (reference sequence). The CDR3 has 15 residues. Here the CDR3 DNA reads TGTGCCACCTGGGGCGGGGCGTCGAATTATTATAAGAAACTCTTT. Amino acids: CATWGGASNYYKKLF.